Below are 20 T cell receptor beta chains sequenced from a single sample in a study of human T cells and chemical hapten exposure. TCRdb analysed the RACE reads with MiXCR anew, one entry per CDR3 protein. Seen here are fewer than 150,000 distinct CDR3 sequences, approximately 13% observed once, and the top ten hold around 3%. Sample time point: pre-sensitization, week 0. Treatment here: therapeutic diphenylcyclopropenone sensitization with weekly scalp DPC. The sample in question was whole blood, obtained in connection with sensitization to the hapten diphenylcyclopropenone (DPC). The source is a woman between 18 and 30 years old with alopecia areata. Some clones in this sample may be carry-over from other donors' samples.

This clonotype appeared a few times. The chain is built from TRBV7-9 and TRBJ1-2; 10 bases agree with TRBD1. This CDR3 spans 14 amino acids. Germline CDR1 is SEHNR and CDR2 is FQNEAQ (reference sequence). V was pared by 5 bases and J by 4 bases, with 4 bases of the junction left unmatched. CDR3 nucleotide sequence: TGTGCCAGCAGCAACGACAGGGGGCTCTATGGCTACACCTTC. Its translation is CASSNDRGLYGYTF.

This clonotype showed up many times. The J gene is TRBJ1-1, the V gene TRBV4-3; D ambiguous. The CDR3 contains 16 residues. The V gene's germline CDR1 is LGHNA and CDR2 YSLEER. V lost 1 base and J lost 3, with 15 bases in between. CDR3 nucleotide sequence: TGCGCCAGCAGCCAAGTGGGAGCGAGGTCGGACACTGAAGCTTTCTTT. This sequence encodes CASSQVGARSDTEAFF.

The chain employs TRBV15 and TRBJ1-5; D is perhaps TRBD1 (5 bases). This CDR3 region has 14 residues. Germline V gene sequence: CDR1 LNHNV, CDR2 YYDKDF (reference sequence). V gave up 3 bases and J gave up 6 bases, with 12 bases separating them. CDR3 residues: CATSRATGSQPQHF. CDR3 nucleotides: TGTGCCACCAGCAGGGCAACAGGTTCTCAGCCCCAGCATTTT.

CDR3 in DNA: TGCAGCGTTGACGAGCCAGGGGGCACCCTCAACTATGGCTACACCTTC. Protein: CSVDEPGGTLNYGYTF. V is TRBV29-1 and J is TRBJ1-2; 8 nucleotides match TRBD1. The CDR3 runs to 16 residues. V shed 3 bases, J shed 2 bases, and the junction held 11 bases outside the gene matches. Germline V gene data show CDR1 as SQVTM and CDR2 as ANQGSEA.

Notes on this clonotype: A clone one base away is much larger, so this may be a read error. This chain uses TRBV23-1 with TRBJ1-6; D unclear. TRBV23-1 is known as an ORF, though its function is uncertain. The length of the CDR3 is 17 residues. Between the trimmed V and J ends, which lost 2 bases and 5 bases, there was a span of 16 bases. The CDR3 sequence: CASSQGGQKFNNSPLHF. CDR3 coding DNA: TGCGCCAGCAGTCAAGGAGGTCAGAAGTTCAATAATTCACCCCTCCACTTT.

The chain has TRBV6-2 or TRBV6-3 and TRBJ2-1, with 7 bases identical to TRBD1. CDR1 is MNHEY and CDR2 is SVGEGT in the germline V gene. Trimming cost V 6 bases and J 7 bases; bases outside gene matches: 18. The CDR3 spans 17 residues. In DNA form, the CDR3 reads TGTGCCAGCAGAAAGATAGGACTTGGGACAGATCGGAATGAGCAGTTCTTC. Translated, it gives CASRKIGLGTDRNEQFF.

This clonotype came up a few times. V gene TRBV30 combines with J gene TRBJ1-2; D remains unclear. Germline assignment: CDR1 GTSNPN and CDR2 SVGIG (reference sequence). The length of the CDR3 is 11 residues. V lost 5 bases and J 6 bases, leaving 10 bases between the germline ends. The CDR3 DNA follows: TGTGCCTGGGGGCCCCCTGATGGCTACACCTTC. Protein: CAWGPPDGYTF.

This clonotype has only a few counts. The rearrangement uses TRBV13 and TRBJ2-3; possible D gene TRBD2, 6 bases. From germline, CDR1 is PRHDT and CDR2 FYEKMQ (reference sequence). V lost 2 bases and J 6 bases, leaving 18 bases between the germline ends. The CDR3 spans 16 residues. The chain's CDR3 is CASSLLDGGRWDTQYF. The CDR3, as DNA: TGTGCCAGCAGCTTACTAGACGGGGGAAGGTGGGATACGCAGTATTTT.

This clonotype was seen only a few times. This rearrangement joins TRBV5-5 to TRBJ1-5, with 10 bases aligning to TRBD1. The CDR3 spans 20 residues. Germline V lookup: CDR1 SGHKS, CDR2 YYEKEE (reference sequence). Germline trimming cut 1 base from V and 2 bases from J; bases unmatched to any gene: 15. CDR3: CASSLSGGQGYDLGNQPQHF. Here the CDR3 DNA reads TGTGCCAGCAGCTTGTCAGGGGGACAGGGGTATGATTTGGGCAATCAGCCCCAGCATTTT.

This rearrangement joins TRBV5-1 to TRBJ2-1; 9 bases line up with TRBD2. The V gene end was trimmed by 2 bases and the J gene end by 1 base; junction bases not matched to a gene: 4. Germline CDR1 reads SGHRS; CDR2 reads YFSETQ. The CDR3 extends over 16 amino acids. CDR3 in amino acids: CASSLSGGTSYNEQFF. The CDR3 coding sequence is TGCGCCAGCAGCTTAAGCGGGGGGACATCCTACAATGAGCAGTTCTTC.

This clonotype has only a few counts. The J gene is TRBJ2-1, the V gene TRBV7-9, with 7 nucleotides matching TRBD1. Germline V CDR1 and CDR2: SEHNR, FQNEAQ (reference sequence). Unmatched junction bases numbered 11, after V lost 5 bases and J lost 4 bases. This CDR3 is 16 amino acids long. The CDR3 sequence: CASSRGGRGGYNEQFF. CDR3 in DNA: TGTGCCAGCAGCCGAGGGGGCAGGGGCGGATACAATGAGCAGTTCTTC.

This clonotype has only a few counts. The genes are TRBV19 and TRBJ2-1; D tentatively fits TRBD1 or TRBD2 (5 bases each). Between the trimmed V and J ends, which lost 3 bases and 6 bases, there was a span of 12 bases. Germline CDR1 and CDR2: LNHDA and SQIVND (reference sequence). The CDR3 contains 14 residues. This CDR3 reads CASSMRQGANEQFF. CDR3 DNA: TGTGCCAGTAGTATGCGGCAGGGAGCCAATGAGCAGTTCTTC.

V and J are TRBV3-1 and TRBJ2-5, with D possibly TRBD1 on 6 matching bases. Trimming took off 4 bases at V and 4 bases at J, with 19 bases between the two ends. CDR3 length: 16 residues. Germline V gives CDR1 LGHDT, CDR2 YNNKEL (reference sequence). This chain's CDR3 is CASSRTTTRGRETQYF. As DNA, the CDR3 is TGTGCCAGCAGCCGCACTACCACCAGGGGACGAGAGACCCAGTACTTC.

Regarding this clonotype: This may come from a read error, since a much larger clone is one base off. This chain uses TRBV4-2 with TRBJ1-5; D gene ambiguous. The J call may be mistaken, given a closer DNA end match to TRBJ2-3. CDR1 is LGHNA and CDR2 is YNFKEQ in the germline V gene. This CDR3 is built from 13 residues. The DNA for the CDR3 is TGTGCCAGCAGCCAAGAGGCTATTCAGCCCCAGTATTTT. This gives the protein CASSQEAIQPQYF.

Ten or more counts support this clonotype. J is TRBJ1-1 and V is TRBV4-1; D unresolved. Germline lookup yields CDR1 MGHRA and CDR2 YSYEKL. The CDR3 has 14 residues. The ends were cut back, 3 bases at V and 5 bases at J, with 13 bases in the middle. The CDR3 DNA reads TGCGCCAGCAGCCATCCTCTTCAGGTTACTGAAGCTTTCTTT. It encodes CASSHPLQVTEAFF.

This clonotype was observed a handful of times. The V gene is TRBV6-6, the J gene TRBJ1-1, with no clear D. Germline V gene sequence: CDR1 MNHNY, CDR2 SVGAGI (reference sequence). Trimming left V 5 bases short and J 6 bases short, with 7 bases between. The CDR3 contains 11 residues. The CDR3 sequence is CASSPGAEAFF. DNA for the CDR3: TGTGCCAGCAGTCCCGGGGCTGAAGCTTTCTTT.

By its share, this clonotype is medium-sized. This CDR3 reads CASSPHSSGNTIYF. CDR3 nucleotides: TGTGCCAGCAGCCCTCACAGTTCTGGAAACACCATATATTTT. V is TRBV12-3 or TRBV12-4 and J is TRBJ1-3; D is unclear. The CDR3 loop spans 14 amino acids. V was shortened by 6 bases and J by 1 base, with 10 bases between the two germline ends.

The sample holds a few counts of this clonotype. This chain links TRBV19 with TRBJ2-1; 9 bases agree with TRBD2. V dropped 5 bases and J dropped 2; count of bases not matched to a gene: 1. CDR3 length: 14 amino acids. Germline CDR1 reads LNHDA; CDR2 reads SQIVND (reference sequence). The CDR3 DNA sequence: TGTGCCAGTAGTGGCGGGGGGGCCTACAATGAGCAGTTCTTC. As protein: CASSGGGAYNEQFF.

This sequence joins TRBV20-1 and TRBJ1-1; TRBD1 is a possible D gene (6 bases). Germline V gene lookup returns CDR1 DFQATT and CDR2 SNEGSKA (reference sequence). V was clipped by 6 bases and J by 5 bases, with 16 bases between them. The CDR3 is made up of 13 amino acids. The CDR3 bases are TGCAGTGCCTCAACCGACAGGTGGACTGAAGCTTTCTTT. Encoded protein: CSASTDRWTEAFF.

A few counts support this clonotype. The chain combines TRBV12-5 with TRBJ1-5; D gene uncertain. Germline V gene lookup returns CDR1 LGHNT and CDR2 FRNRAP. The CDR3 is 12 amino acids. The CDR3 region is CAKEFRDQPQHF. CDR3 sequence (DNA): TGTGCCAAGGAGTTTAGGGATCAGCCCCAGCATTTT.